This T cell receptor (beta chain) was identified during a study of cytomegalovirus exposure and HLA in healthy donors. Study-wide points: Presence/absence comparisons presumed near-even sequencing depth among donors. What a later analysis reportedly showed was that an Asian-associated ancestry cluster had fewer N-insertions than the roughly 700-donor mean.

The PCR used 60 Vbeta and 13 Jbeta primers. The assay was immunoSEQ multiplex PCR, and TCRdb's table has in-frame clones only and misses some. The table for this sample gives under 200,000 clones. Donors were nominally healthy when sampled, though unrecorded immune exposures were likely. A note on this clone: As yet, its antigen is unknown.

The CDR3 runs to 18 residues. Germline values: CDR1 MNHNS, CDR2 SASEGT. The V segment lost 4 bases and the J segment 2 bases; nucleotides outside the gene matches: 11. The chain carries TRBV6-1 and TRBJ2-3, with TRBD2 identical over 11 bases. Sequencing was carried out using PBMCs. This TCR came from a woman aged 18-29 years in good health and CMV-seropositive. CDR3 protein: CASSARPGTSGHTDTQYF. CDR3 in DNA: TGTGCCAGCAGTGCTCGGCCCGGGACTAGCGGACACACAGATACGCAGTATTTT.